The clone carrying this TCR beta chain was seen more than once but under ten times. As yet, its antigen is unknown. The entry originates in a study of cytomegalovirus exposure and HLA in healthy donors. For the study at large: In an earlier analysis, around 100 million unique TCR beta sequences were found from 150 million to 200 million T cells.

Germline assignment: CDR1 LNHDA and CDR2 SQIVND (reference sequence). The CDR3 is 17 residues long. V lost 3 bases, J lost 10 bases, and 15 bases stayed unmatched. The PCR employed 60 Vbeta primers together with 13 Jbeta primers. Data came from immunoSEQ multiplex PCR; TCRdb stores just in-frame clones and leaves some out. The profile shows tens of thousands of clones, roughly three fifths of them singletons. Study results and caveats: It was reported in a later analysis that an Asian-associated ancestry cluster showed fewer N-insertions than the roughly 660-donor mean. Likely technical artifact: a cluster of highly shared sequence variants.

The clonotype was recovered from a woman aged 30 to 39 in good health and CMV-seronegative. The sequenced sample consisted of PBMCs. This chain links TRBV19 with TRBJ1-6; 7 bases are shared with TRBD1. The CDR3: CASSIRPTGVWASPLHF. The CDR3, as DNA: TGTGCCAGTAGTATCCGACCCACAGGGGTATGGGCCTCACCCCTCCACTTT.